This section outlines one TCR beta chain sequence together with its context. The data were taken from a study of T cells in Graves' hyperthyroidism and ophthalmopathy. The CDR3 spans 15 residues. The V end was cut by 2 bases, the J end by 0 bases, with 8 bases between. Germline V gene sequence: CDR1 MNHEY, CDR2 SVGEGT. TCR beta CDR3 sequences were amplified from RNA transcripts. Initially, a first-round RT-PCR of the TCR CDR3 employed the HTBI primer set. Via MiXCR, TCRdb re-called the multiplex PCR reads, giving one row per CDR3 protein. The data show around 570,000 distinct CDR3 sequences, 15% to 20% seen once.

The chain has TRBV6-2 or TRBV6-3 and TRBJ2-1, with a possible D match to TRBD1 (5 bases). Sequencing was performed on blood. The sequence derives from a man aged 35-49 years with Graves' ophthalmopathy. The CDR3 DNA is TGTGCCAGCAGTTACGGGGCTAGCTCCTACAATGAGCAGTTCTTC. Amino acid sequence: CASSYGASSYNEQFF.